These T cell receptor beta chains were read from a single sample in a study of blood T cell repertoires in COVID-19. Assay used: immunoSEQ multiplex PCR; TCRdb lists only in-frame clones, some missing. The repertoire holds over 200,000 clones, with roughly 85% as singletons. The sequenced material came from peripheral blood. The receptors were gathered from a woman in her 70s with active or convalescent COVID-19. Both conserved end residues are part of each CDR3. The D gene is left open where the match is weak. Clone size is stated in some rows and not others, as once, few, many or a class when expanded.

D	V	size	J	CDR3	DNA
TRBD1	TRBV24-1	NA	TRBJ2-2	CATSAFLTGTGVGELFF	TGTGCCACCTCGGCCTTCCTTACCGGGACAGGGGTCGGGGAGCTGTTTTTT
TRBD1	TRBV10-3	NA	TRBJ2-7	CAISRGRDRAREQYF	TGTGCCATCTCTAGGGGGCGGGACAGGGCTCGCGAGCAGTACTTC
NA	TRBV7-2	NA	TRBJ1-2	CASSLARGEGYGYTF	TGTGCCAGCAGCTTAGCTAGGGGGGAGGGCTATGGCTACACCTTC
NA	TRBV29-1	NA	TRBJ2-3	CSVESGVGWVDTQYF	TGCAGCGTTGAATCAGGGGTAGGGTGGGTGGATACGCAGTATTTT
NA	TRBV12-3/TRBV12-4	few	TRBJ1-2	CASSPSPNYGYTF	TGTGCCAGCAGCCCGTCCCCTAACTATGGCTACACCTTC
NA	TRBV6-2/TRBV6-3	NA	TRBJ1-1	CASSYLRGRAFF	TGTGCCAGCAGTTACCTTCGGGGGAGAGCTTTCTTT
TRBD1	TRBV27	NA	TRBJ1-4	CASSSTGGGTNEKLFF	TGTGCCAGCAGTTCTACAGGGGGGGGAACTAATGAAAAACTGTTTTTT
NA	TRBV7-3	NA	TRBJ1-1	CASASTQGTEAFF	TGTGCCAGTGCATCGACTCAGGGCACTGAAGCTTTCTTT
TRBD2	TRBV3-1/TRBV3-2	NA	TRBJ2-1	CASTSGTSPYNEQFF	TGTGCCAGCACCTCCGGGACTAGCCCCTACAATGAGCAGTTCTTC
TRBD1	TRBV27	NA	TRBJ1-2	CASSLTGGAYGYTF	TGTGCCAGCAGCCTGACAGGGGGCGCGTATGGCTACACCTTC
TRBD1	TRBV7-8	once	TRBJ2-7	CASSLEDRGHEQYF	TGTGCCAGCAGCTTGGAGGACAGGGGCCACGAGCAGTACTTC
NA	TRBV25-1	few	TRBJ1-2	CASSDGGAYGYTF	TGTGCCAGCAGTGATGGAGGGGCCTATGGCTACACCTTC
NA	TRBV29-1	NA	TRBJ2-3	CSARDFTDTQYF	TGCAGCGCCAGGGACTTCACAGATACGCAGTATTTT
TRBD1	TRBV6-6	NA	TRBJ1-1	CASSYGTGNTEAFF	TGTGCCAGCAGTTACGGGACAGGGAACACTGAAGCTTTCTTT
TRBD1	TRBV2	NA	TRBJ1-2	CAVHYGTGGAYGYTF	TGTGCCGTTCATTATGGGACAGGGGGCGCCTATGGCTACACCTTC
NA	TRBV7-9	NA	TRBJ2-7	CASSLSGAGDEQYF	TGTGCCAGCAGCTTATCAGGGGCCGGCGACGAGCAGTACTTC
TRBD2	TRBV29-1	NA	TRBJ2-7	CSVVAGGGGYEQYF	TGCAGCGTTGTCGCGGGGGGAGGTGGGTACGAGCAGTACTTC
NA	TRBV3-1/TRBV3-2	NA	TRBJ1-4	CASCSGGAGEKLFF	TGTGCCAGCTGCTCGGGGGGGGCTGGAGAAAAACTGTTTTTT
NA	TRBV6-2/TRBV6-3	NA	TRBJ1-2	CASSSVTRVYGYTF	TGTGCCAGCAGTTCCGTGACACGCGTCTATGGCTACACCTTC
NA	TRBV6-5	NA	TRBJ1-5	CASRGTLSNQPQHF	TGTGCCAGCAGGGGGACATTAAGCAATCAGCCCCAGCATTTT
TRBD1	TRBV29-1	NA	TRBJ1-2	CSVGDRDSYGYTF	TGCAGCGTTGGGGACAGGGATTCCTATGGCTACACCTTC
NA	TRBV9	NA	TRBJ1-1	CASSVPGTGETEAFF	TGTGCCAGCAGCGTACCAGGGACTGGGGAAACTGAAGCTTTCTTT
NA	TRBV5-5	NA	TRBJ2-7	CASSRGSGGLYEQYF	TGTGCCAGCAGCAGGGGGTCCGGGGGGCTCTACGAGCAGTACTTC
NA	TRBV19	NA	TRBJ1-2	CASRNIGQDYGYTF	TGTGCCAGTAGAAATATAGGACAAGATTATGGCTACACCTTC
NA	TRBV28	NA	TRBJ1-3	CASRGTGLGNTIYF	TGTGCCAGTCGGGGAACGGGTCTCGGAAACACCATATATTTT
TRBD2	TRBV3-1/TRBV3-2	NA	TRBJ2-2	CASSQPPGGRGLGELFF	TGTGCCAGCAGCCAACCGCCTGGCGGGAGGGGCCTGGGGGAGCTGTTTTTT
NA	TRBV5-1	NA	TRBJ2-1	CASSLGTGANEQFF	TGCGCCAGCAGCTTGGGAACCGGAGCGAATGAGCAGTTCTTC
TRBD2	TRBV2	NA	TRBJ2-1	CASSATSGRSSYNEQFF	TGTGCCAGCAGTGCGACTAGCGGGAGGAGCTCCTACAATGAGCAGTTCTTC
TRBD1	TRBV19	NA	TRBJ2-7	CASSLQGTGLHEQYF	TGTGCCAGTAGCCTCCAGGGGACAGGGCTCCACGAGCAGTACTTC
NA	TRBV11-3	NA	TRBJ2-3	CASSLDGPGDTQYF	TGTGCCAGCAGCTTAGACGGACCGGGGGATACGCAGTATTTT
TRBD2	TRBV9	NA	TRBJ2-5	CASTLGTTSGGSETQYF	TGTGCCAGCACCTTAGGGACCACTAGCGGGGGGTCGGAGACCCAGTACTTC
NA	TRBV9	NA	TRBJ1-6	CASSAPRRGRYNSPLHF	TGTGCCAGCAGCGCCCCTCGGAGAGGCCGATATAATTCACCCCTCCACTTT
TRBD2	TRBV19	NA	TRBJ2-7	CASSISLPSGEFYEQYF	TGTGCCAGTAGTATTTCCCTGCCCAGCGGGGAGTTCTACGAGCAGTACTTC
TRBD1	TRBV5-1	NA	TRBJ1-2	CASSLAGTGNGYTF	TGCGCCAGCAGCTTAGCCGGGACAGGGAACGGCTACACCTTC